The clone carrying this TCR beta chain was observed many times. Four PCR rounds used nested alpha and beta constant region primers plus the SP2 primer. Reverse transcription of blood and skin TCR RNA was primed at alpha and beta constant regions. TCRdb redid the calling of the 5' RACE reads with MiXCR, one entry per CDR3 protein. The sample consists of roughly 62,000 distinct CDR3 sequences, 7.2% of them appearing once. CDR3 length: 13 amino acids. The germline gives CDR1 DFQATT, CDR2 SNEGSKA (reference sequence). The V end was cut by 5 bases, the J end by 5 bases, with 16 bases between. TCR cDNA received a 3' ligated oligonucleotide that carried a UMI. Whole blood, 2.5 ml, came from adult healthy volunteers. These data come from a study of naive and memory T cell subsets.

This receptor was taken from a male donor in good health. The V call is TRBV20-1, the J call TRBJ2-7; D may be TRBD1 or TRBD2 (5 bases each). CDR3 DNA: TGCAGTGCTCTAGGCCCCGGGACCCACGAGCAGTACTTC. Translating gives CSALGPGTHEQYF.